Below, one T cell receptor (beta chain) is given with its context. What antigen it recognizes has not been identified. This record comes from a study of cytomegalovirus exposure and HLA in healthy donors (dated by TCRdb to about 2017). For the study in its entirety: An earlier analysis of approximately 550 of the donors reported approximately 290 Gb of sequence data and about 100 million unique TCR beta sequences from about 180 million T cells. An early release covering 500 to 750 HLA-typed donors comprised roughly 300 gigabases of sequencing data and about 90 million unique TCR sequences. Of the roughly 430 genotyped donors, about 80% fell in the genetic ancestry cluster associated with self-reported Caucasian donors. The study aimed to test whether signatures of past pathogen exposure could be identified by cataloging public T cell receptors. The study profiled the T cell repertoires of under 850 subjects by immunosequencing and related them to cytomegalovirus serostatus. In addition to the first cohort of approximately 650 subjects, a separate validation cohort of under 150 different subjects was used. High-throughput TCR immunosequencing, statistical association of individual TCRs with disease status, and machine learning were combined to predict cytomegalovirus infection status. In a later analysis, previously published TCR beta repertoires from several hundred donors were re-analyzed and high-resolution HLA genotyping was added so that TCR occurrence patterns could be studied. Rather than drawing on any new phenotypic data, the later analysis identified candidate immune exposures from TCR beta sequences and the way those sequences occurred across donors. In an earlier analysis of several hundred of the donors, high-throughput TCR beta sequencing was used to judge whether each TCR beta V gene segment behaved as functional or pseudogenic. Donor age, sex, ethnicity and CMV serostatus were compiled alongside the repertoire data. In a later genetic analysis, genome-wide SNP genotypes for about 65% of the roughly 700 donors were used, and that subset was treated as a discovery cohort. All discovery cohort repertoires had been generated on a single sequencing platform. Both class I and class II loci were covered by HLA typing, at four-digit resolution. The number of typed donors differed by locus: about 620-640 for A, B, C, DRB1 and DQB1; 522 for DQA1; approximately 600 for DPA1; and about 450 for DPB1. About 5 DR-DQ haplotypes were handled as single units for association and clustering, since linkage in the cohort was strong. Among roughly 400 genotyped donors of the cohort, an average of approximately 240,000 unique TCR beta nucleotide sequences were sequenced per donor, roughly a sixth of them non-productive. Beyond this particular receptor, the publication reports: The earlier analysis of approximately 540 of the donors excluded 15 to 20 rarely observed V segments, including chromosome 9 orphons, because counts were too low. A further reported finding was that TCR beta sequences accurately predicted the HLA-A and HLA-B alleles for most subjects in the first cohort. In the study, roughly 160 TCR beta chains were listed as associated with cytomegalovirus. In a later analysis, most CMV-associated TCR beta chains were found to appear HLA-restricted, with HLA associations seemingly driven largely by CMV exposure. Most TCR sequences were seen in very few donors, while some public TCRs were found in many individuals. A later genetic analysis associated a missense DCLRE1C variant with V-gene and J-gene trimming of TCR beta chains, and an independent cohort replicated the association. Cytomegalovirus status was reported to be diagnosed by the classifier with high specificity and sensitivity in both the original and validation cohorts. Because HLA typing was unavailable for some donors at each locus, only the typed subset was used in association tests. Compared with equally common non-associated chains, HLA-associated TCR beta chains in a later analysis were more clonally expanded and had lower generation probabilities. Roughly uniform sequencing depth across donors was assumed in presence/absence analyses, although this assumption may not hold. Assigning TCR associations to individual alleles was difficult when HLA alleles, especially DR and DQ, strongly co-occurred. According to the authors, the approach could potentially be generalized to other disease states and immunological phenotypes. A later analysis associated about 17,000 TCR beta sequences with specific HLA alleles at a false discovery rate of 0.05. Linkage disequilibrium might explain the correlated functional status among segregating V segments, but an unknown experimental factor could not be excluded. In an earlier analysis of more than 450 of the donors, most TCR beta V segments were observed in productive rearrangements about 87% or about 30% of the time, broadly matching IMGT annotations. A few of the identified cytomegalovirus-associated TCR beta chains were confirmed in vitro to be specific for cytomegalovirus antigens. In a later analysis, the rate of TCR association differed among HLA loci, with DRB1 alleles having the most associated TCRs and HLA-C alleles having the fewest. Because the 87-base-pair reads could not distinguish some IMGT-functional V segments, including TRBV6-2 and TRBV6-3, those segments were excluded. Several of the top co-occurrence clusters appeared to be linked to parvovirus B19, influenza, CMV and Epstein-Barr virus, according to a later analysis. A later genetic analysis reported fewer N-insertions in productive TCRs among donors in an Asian-associated ancestry cluster than the roughly 700-donor mean. In this cohort, only TCR beta chains were sequenced, and detectable features were limited by the absence of alpha or paired-chain data. Immune exposure information for the cohort was limited to CMV serostatus. A cluster of highly shared sequence variants was judged likely to be a technical artifact of the sequencing pipeline.

Library preparation used the immunoSEQ multiplex PCR assay. A mixture of 60 forward primers for TCR Vbeta segments and 13 reverse primers for TCR Jbeta segments was used in the multiplex PCR. A multiplex PCR assay on genomic DNA amplified the CDR3 region of rearranged TCR beta genes. On the Illumina HiSeq System, the amplified TCR beta libraries were sequenced as 87-base-pair reads. The paper's data handling went like this. In a later analysis, tens of millions of unique TCR beta chains were counted across the roughly 610 repertoires, and roughly 10 million of these chains were shared by at least two donors. To remove PCR and sequencing errors, raw reads were error-corrected and collapsed into unique sequences using a nearest-neighbor algorithm that merged closely related sequences. To assign V, D and J gene segments, CDR3 sequences were aligned to IMGT reference sequences. For a sequence to be retained, at least a six-nucleotide match to both a V gene segment and a J gene segment was required. Rearrangements were classified as productive when the CDR3 lacked stop codons and remained in frame with V and J, and all other rearrangements were classified as non-productive. Following IMGT convention, CDR3 was defined as the stretch from the second conserved V-encoded cysteine to the conserved J-encoded phenylalanine. In an earlier analysis of around 640 of the donors, sequences lacking an unambiguous match to a single V gene segment were excluded. In an earlier analysis of several hundred of the donors, V segments were called functional above 56.7% productive rearrangements and were called segregating when the between-donor standard deviation exceeded 5%. A statistical classification framework was built for diagnosing cytomegalovirus status from the catalog of TCR beta chain sequences. A later analysis assigned V and J genes by comparing TCR nucleotide sequences with IMGT/GENE-DB human TR gene sequences. A later analysis assigned CDR3 sequences and most-parsimonious VDJ recombination scenarios with the TCRdist pipeline. In a later analysis, each TCR beta chain was defined by its CDR3 amino acid sequence together with its V-gene family, and reads without a unique V-gene family were excluded. As a way to deal with suspected cross-contamination and a sequencing artifact, a later analysis dropped roughly 600 nucleotide sequences that were highly shared and had low generation probability. For each public chain, a later analysis derived a clonal expansion index from normalized ranks of inferred template counts within each repertoire. Generation probabilities in a later analysis came from a VDJ recombination model fitted to out-of-frame rearrangements, and those results were checked against IGoR. Hypergeometric tests were used in a later analysis to score TCR-TCR, TCR-HLA and TCR-CMV co-occurrence, with a repertoire-size bias correction applied to the TCR pairs. In a later analysis, false discovery rates were estimated by permuting HLA or CMV assignments 20 times. A later analysis grouped co-occurring TCRs with DBSCAN, adding TCRdist sequence similarity when clustering within HLA-allele-positive subsets. Repertoires with fewer than 30,000 or more than 120,000 public chains were left out of co-occurrence clustering, as were a few repertoires with anomalous nucleotide sharing. The immuneACCESS repertoire file appears here via TCRdb, limited to in-frame rearrangements. These files lack a portion of the clones; in checked studies, under half of the deficit traces to unresolved V genes, and the cause of the others is not known. D and trimming were read from the DNA, whereas the V and J calls and clone size are those reported in that table. The record for this sample contains about 160,000 clones. Roughly 2% of the sample is held by the ten biggest clonotypes.

Sequences SEHNR (CDR1) and FQNEAQ (CDR2) are obtained from the germline V gene (reference sequence). V is clipped by 5 bases and J by 2 bases, and the sequence between their germline boundaries is 10 bases long. The CDR3 holds 13 amino acids from the cysteine to the phenylalanine. The only DNA kept is the CDR3, 39 bases in frame from the first base. In total, roughly 710 healthy bone marrow donors made up the cohort. Cohort members were all nominally healthy when sampled, although unrecorded immune exposures were likely present. The donor was CMV seronegative and belonged to the group of over 350 seronegative cohort members. Each donor provided a peripheral blood sample, and peripheral blood mononuclear cells were used for TCR beta sequencing. The Qiagen DNeasy Blood Extraction Kit was used to extract genomic DNA from the blood cell samples.

The sequenced sample consisted of PBMCs. The receptor was derived from a man aged 25 to 40 in good health and CMV-seronegative. The rearrangement combines TRBV7-9 with TRBJ2-7; the D gene identity is not certain. The nucleotide sequence is TGTGCCAGCAGCCCCCGTGCGGCCTACGAGCAGTACTTC. This yields the protein CASSPRAAYEQYF.